The count of the clone carrying this T cell receptor (beta chain) is one. With 7 bases clipped from V and 7 bases from J, the junction kept 8 bases outside the gene matches. This CDR3 comprises 14 residues. CDR1 and CDR2 (germline): LNHDA, SQIVND (reference sequence). Genomic DNA of every subset was divided equally among multiple immunoSEQ plates. Tens of thousands of T cell genomes, or about 320 ng DNA, went into unsorted PBMC replicate PCRs. With ten immunoSEQ deep assay plates, unsorted PBMC DNA underwent sequencing. Method: immunoSEQ multiplex PCR; TCRdb's copy keeps in-frame clones and lacks some. The sample yields under 600,000 clones, approximately 79% seen once. The data are from a study of shared clonotypes between healthy human individuals.

The sequence came from a woman in her thirties or forties in good health. Some clones in this sample may be carry-over from other donors' samples. Material for sequencing was PBMCs. The V gene is TRBV19, the J gene TRBJ2-4; 9 bases line up with TRBD2. The CDR3 spells CASKRGLAGNIQYF. CDR3 DNA sequence: TGTGCCAGTAAAAGGGGACTAGCCGGGAACATTCAGTACTTC. Supplemented by reference TRBV19 and TRBJ2-4, the full variable domain reads DGGITQSPKYLFRKEGQNVTLSCEQNLNHDAMYWYRQDPGQGLRLIYYSQIVNDFQKGDIAEGYSVSREKKESFPLTVTSAQKNPTAFYLCASKRGLAGNIQYFGAGTRLSVL.